The 25 T cell receptor beta chains given below trace back to one sample, sequenced in a study of blood T cell repertoires in COVID-19. Sequenced by immunoSEQ multiplex PCR; TCRdb stores in-frame clones only, minus some. The repertoire holds about 78,000 clones, around nine tenths seen once, with about 5% in the top ten. Material: peripheral blood. These TCRs come from a man in his fifties with active or convalescent COVID-19.

This chain connects TRBV5-1 to TRBJ2-3, with a possible D match to TRBD1 (6 bases). V gave up 1 base and J gave up 5 bases, with 14 bases separating them. The CDR3 runs to 15 residues. Germline lookup yields CDR1 SGHRS and CDR2 YFSETQ. CDR3 in amino acids: CASSLFWGQGDTQYF. The CDR3, as DNA: TGCGCCAGCAGCTTGTTTTGGGGGCAGGGAGATACGCAGTATTTT. Drawing the rest from reference TRBV5-1 and TRBJ2-3, the complete variable domain is KAGVTQTPRYLIKTRGQQVTLSCSPISGHRSVSWYQQTPGQGLQFLFEYFSETQRNKGNFPGRFSGRQFSNSRSEMNVSTLELGDSALYLCASSLFWGQGDTQYFGPGTRLTVL.

V and J are TRBV5-1 and TRBJ1-3, with 9 bases fitting TRBD1. The CDR3 has 17 amino acids. Germline values: CDR1 SGHRS, CDR2 YFSETQ. The ends lost 0 bases at V and 3 bases at J; junction bases unmatched: 7. The CDR3 sequence is CASSLGATGGIGNTIYF. CDR3 nucleotide sequence: TGCGCCAGCAGCTTGGGGGCCACAGGGGGCATTGGAAACACCATATATTTT.

The rearrangement uses TRBV11-2 and TRBJ2-4; 8 bases are shared with TRBD1. Germline loops: CDR1 SGHAT, CDR2 FQNNGV. The CDR3 loop spans 14 amino acids. V lost 7 bases, J lost 7 bases, and 9 bases stayed unmatched. CDR3 residues: CASTQAGGANIQYF. The CDR3, as DNA: TGTGCCAGCACCCAGGCAGGGGGCGCGAACATTCAGTACTTC.

The rearrangement joins TRBV7-9 to TRBJ2-7; D not resolved. The CDR3 has 12 amino acids. Germline V CDR1 and CDR2: SEHNR, FQNEAQ (reference sequence). With 3 bases removed from V and 2 bases from J, the gap between germline ends came to 5 bases. CDR3: CASSFGPYEQYV. The CDR3 coding sequence is TGTGCCAGCAGCTTTGGGCCCTACGAGCAGTACGTC.

This clone was recorded a few times. The chain recombines TRBV6-5 with TRBJ2-6, with D perhaps matching TRBD1 (6 bases). Trimming cost V 6 bases and J 1 base, with 7 bases left between them. Germline-derived CDR1 and CDR2 are MNHEY and SVGAGI. This CDR3 has 14 amino acids. CDR3 residues: CASRGTSGANVLTF. The CDR3 DNA reads as TGTGCCAGCAGGGGGACATCTGGGGCCAACGTCCTGACTTTC.

The V and J genes are TRBV5-1 and TRBJ1-4; D unclear. The CDR3 sequence is 14 residues long. V was clipped by 6 bases and J by 2 bases, with 11 bases between them. Looked up from germline, CDR1 is SGHRS and CDR2 is YFSETQ. The CDR3 spells CASTDTSTNEKLFF. Written as DNA, the CDR3 is TGCGCCAGCACCGACACCTCTACTAATGAAAAACTGTTTTTT.

The rearrangement uses TRBV3-1 (or the pseudogene TRBV3-2) and TRBJ2-2; TRBD1 aligns across 7 bases. This CDR3 spans 14 amino acids. Germline CDR1 is LGHDT and CDR2 is YNNKEL (reference sequence). J was trimmed by 1 base and V by 6 bases; bases with no gene match: 2. The CDR3: CASRGQVNTGELFF. The CDR3 DNA reads as TGTGCCAGCAGAGGACAGGTGAACACCGGGGAGCTGTTTTTT.

This chain links TRBV5-1 with TRBJ2-3, with D hard to call. V dropped 3 bases and J dropped 3 bases, with 8 bases sitting between them. The CDR3 runs 13 residues. The germline V gene has CDR1 SGHRS and CDR2 YFSETQ. CDR3 nucleotide sequence: TGCGCCAGCAGCTCTCTCACAACAGATACGCAGTATTTT. This encodes CASSSLTTDTQYF.

The count of this clone is one. Here the CDR3 reads CASSLSAGVSDTQYF. CDR3 DNA sequence: TGTGCCAGCAGCTTGTCAGCGGGGGTCTCAGATACGCAGTATTTT. The chain is built from TRBV7-9 and TRBJ2-3; 8 nucleotides agree with TRBD2. The length of the CDR3 is 15 residues. CDR1 and CDR2 from the germline V gene are SEHNR and FQNEAQ (reference sequence). Trimming took 3 bases from V and 4 from J; bases not matched to a gene: 6.

The chain has TRBV10-3 and TRBJ1-5; a weak D match, TRBD1 (6 bases). V lost 8 bases to trimming and J lost 0 bases, with 17 bases between them. The CDR3 runs 16 residues. CDR1 is ENHRY and CDR2 is SYGVKD in the germline V gene. The CDR3 DNA reads as TGTGCCATCGGGCAGGGGACCCGTAATAGCAATCAGCCCCAGCATTTT. It encodes CAIGQGTRNSNQPQHF.

This chain uses TRBV6-1 with TRBJ1-2, with 9 nucleotides matching TRBD1. The CDR3 has 17 residues. The germline V gene encodes CDR1 MNHNS and CDR2 SASEGT. V trimming: 4 bases; J trimming: 4 bases; junction bases outside the gene matches: 13. CDR3 loop: CASSVRTGVFVAYGYTF. The CDR3 region has the DNA TGTGCCAGCAGTGTACGGACAGGGGTTTTCGTGGCCTATGGCTACACCTTC.

The chain joins TRBV5-1 to TRBJ2-5, with TRBD2 matching 9 bases. CDR1 and CDR2 (germline): SGHRS, YFSETQ. The CDR3 length is 18 residues. J lost 5 bases, V lost 4 bases, and 18 bases had no gene match. CDR3 region: CASSNKIGAGGLMETQYF. CDR3 sequence (DNA): TGCGCCAGCAGCAACAAAATCGGTGCGGGGGGGCTTATGGAGACCCAGTACTTC.

The chain combines TRBV7-6 with TRBJ2-1; 13 bases line up with TRBD2. The trim removed 3 bases at V and 10 bases at J, leaving 6 bases unmatched. The germline CDR1 and CDR2 sequences are SGHVS and FNYEAQ. The CDR3 totals 15 residues. The CDR3 region is CASSFGTSGAYEQFF. The CDR3 nucleotides read TGTGCCAGCAGCTTTGGGACTAGCGGGGCCTACGAGCAGTTCTTC.

The V call is TRBV5-1, the J call TRBJ1-3; a possible D gene is TRBD1 (6 bases). The germline V gene encodes CDR1 SGHRS and CDR2 YFSETQ. Trimming left V 0 bases short and J 4 bases short, with 8 bases between. This CDR3 is 14 amino acids long. The CDR3 nucleotides read TGCGCCAGCAGCTTGGCAGGGGCAGGAAACACCATATATTTT. Amino acid sequence: CASSLAGAGNTIYF.

The chain carries TRBV7-9 and TRBJ2-3, with TRBD2 matching 11 bases. Germline values: CDR1 SEHNR, CDR2 FQNEAQ (reference sequence). V lost 2 bases to trimming and J lost 4 bases; unmatched junction nucleotides: 2. The CDR3 runs to 15 residues. CDR3 in amino acids: CASSLLAGGPDTQYF. DNA of the CDR3: TGTGCCAGCAGCTTATTAGCGGGGGGGCCAGATACGCAGTATTTT.

About this clone itself: The sample contains more than one DNA sequence encoding this CDR3. This chain connects TRBV7-9 to TRBJ2-3; D perhaps matches TRBD1 (6 bases). CDR1 and CDR2 from the germline V gene are SEHNR and FQNEAQ (reference sequence). Deletions cut 5 bases from V and 2 bases from J, with 14 bases between. This CDR3 spans 15 amino acids. DNA for the CDR3: TGTGCCAGCAGCCCTACGGACAGTCCCACAGATACGCAGTATTTT. This codes for CASSPTDSPTDTQYF.

The chain employs TRBV9 and TRBJ2-1; TRBD1 aligns across 7 bases. The ends lost 7 bases at V and 5 bases at J; junction bases unmatched: 12. Germline CDR1 is SGDLS and CDR2 is YYNGEE. CDR3 size: 15 residues. CDR3 loop: CASALWDRINNEQFF. The CDR3 DNA sequence: TGTGCCAGCGCACTCTGGGACAGAATTAACAATGAGCAGTTCTTC.

The chain recombines TRBV4-1 with TRBJ1-2; D not resolved. Per germline, CDR1 MGHRA and CDR2 YSYEKL. The CDR3 covers 19 residues. Trimming removed 0 bases from V and 0 bases from J, with 20 bases in between. The CDR3 region has the DNA TGCGCCAGCAGCCAAGATCTTTCAAGGAGCCCCGGGGCTAACTATGGCTACACCTTC. It yields the protein CASSQDLSRSPGANYGYTF.

The J gene is TRBJ2-5, the V gene TRBV7-9, with 7 bases aligning to TRBD1. CDR3 size: 14 residues. Looked up from germline, CDR1 is SEHNR and CDR2 is FQNEAQ (reference sequence). After removal of 3 bases from V and 1 base from J, the junction contained 2 bases not matched to a gene. The DNA of the CDR3 is TGTGCCAGCAGCTTGGGACAGCCCCAAGAGACCCAGTACTTC. Encoded protein: CASSLGQPQETQYF.

This clone has more than one count but fewer than ten. J is TRBJ1-4 and V is TRBV5-1; 7 bases are shared with TRBD1. Unmatched junction bases numbered 7, after V lost 1 base and J lost 4 bases. CDR1 SGHRS and CDR2 YFSETQ come from the germline V gene. The CDR3 is made up of 16 amino acids. The CDR3 spells CASSLQAGGFNEKLFF. As DNA, the CDR3 is TGCGCCAGCAGCTTGCAGGCAGGGGGGTTTAATGAAAAACTGTTTTTT.

The V call is TRBV3-1 (or the pseudogene TRBV3-2), the J call TRBJ2-5; TRBD2 agrees at 7 bases. CDR1 is LGHDT and CDR2 is YNNKEL in the germline V gene (reference sequence). The junction had 1 base not matched to a gene; V was cut back by 1 base and J by 5 bases. The CDR3 consists of 13 residues. CDR3 sequence reads: CASSQGRGETQYF. The DNA of the CDR3 is TGTGCCAGCAGCCAAGGGCGGGGGGAGACCCAGTACTTC.

The chain employs TRBV9 and TRBJ2-5; 8 bases align to TRBD2. Trimming at V came to 6 bases and at J to 2 bases, leaving 3 bases not matched to a gene. The CDR3 sequence is 13 residues long. The germline gives CDR1 SGDLS, CDR2 YYNGEE. The CDR3 region has the DNA TGTGCCAGCACCTCGGGGGGGCAAGAGACCCAGTACTTC. Protein sequence: CASTSGGQETQYF.

The chain recombines TRBV24-1 with TRBJ2-3; 8 positions match TRBD2. After removal of 2 bases from V and 4 bases from J, the junction contained 10 bases not matched to a gene. This CDR3 is built from 17 residues. The germline V gene encodes CDR1 KGHDR and CDR2 SFDVKD. The CDR3 DNA is TGTGCCACCAGTGATTACAAGACCGGGACTAGTGCAGATACGCAGTATTTT. Protein product: CATSDYKTGTSADTQYF.

The rearrangement joins TRBV11-2 to TRBJ2-2; 8 bases are shared with TRBD1. V gave up 4 bases and J gave up 7 bases; unmatched junction bases: 5. The CDR3 sequence is 14 residues long. CDR1 is SGHAT, CDR2 FQNNGV, per germline. The CDR3 nucleotides read TGTGCCAGCAGCTCCGGACAGGGTAACGGGGAGCTGTTTTTT. Translating it yields CASSSGQGNGELFF.

The genes are TRBV18 and TRBJ2-7, with TRBD2 identical over 8 bases. The junction had 9 bases not matched to a gene; V was cut back by 6 bases and J by 2 bases. Germline V gene lookup returns CDR1 KGHSH and CDR2 LQKENI. The CDR3 consists of 15 residues. CDR3 sequence: CASSFGTSETYEQYF. The CDR3, as DNA: TGTGCCAGCTCCTTCGGGACTAGTGAGACCTACGAGCAGTACTTC.